This is a list of T cell receptor beta chains from one sample in a study of T-cell reconstitution after alpha-beta-depleted transplantation in children. Using its own MiXCR run on the PCR reads, TCRdb lists one record per CDR3 protein. The sample consists of some 180,000 distinct CDR3 sequences, 6.6% of them appearing once. The sequences come from PBMCs, collected before TCRalphabeta/CD19-depleted stem cell transplant. The receptor set was obtained from a boy under 10 years old with acute lymphoblastic leukemia, due to receive a stem cell transplant. Both conserved end residues are part of each CDR3. A D gene is named only where the DNA matches it firmly. Expanded clones get a size class; other rows say once, few or many, or leave the size out.

j_call: TRBJ1-1
d_call: .
v_call: TRBV28
clone_size: many
cdr3_length: 16
cdr3_aa: CASSSLPQALTTEAFF
cdr3_nt: TGTGCCAGCAGTTCCCTCCCCCAGGCGTTGACCACTGAAGCTTTCTTT

j_call: TRBJ2-4
d_call: .
v_call: TRBV5-5
clone_size: few
cdr3_length: 17
cdr3_aa: CASSAHGRSLAKNIQYF
cdr3_nt: TGTGCCAGCAGCGCCCACGGCAGGTCGCTAGCCAAAAACATTCAGTACTTC

j_call: TRBJ1-5
d_call: TRBD1
v_call: TRBV5-6
clone_size: many
cdr3_length: 16
cdr3_aa: CASSLGQGLSNQPQHF
cdr3_nt: TGTGCCAGCAGCCTAGGACAGGGCCTAAGCAATCAGCCCCAGCATTTT

j_call: TRBJ2-5
d_call: TRBD2
v_call: TRBV5-1
clone_size: few
cdr3_length: 15
cdr3_aa: CASQTGGIAQETQYF
cdr3_nt: TGCGCCAGTCAAACGGGGGGGATTGCGCAAGAGACCCAGTACTTC

j_call: TRBJ1-4
d_call: .
v_call: TRBV4-3
clone_size: many
cdr3_length: 14
cdr3_aa: CASSQEAGLEKLFF
cdr3_nt: TGCGCCAGCAGCCAAGAGGCAGGGTTGGAAAAACTGTTTTTT

j_call: TRBJ2-3
d_call: TRBD2
v_call: TRBV28
clone_size: many
cdr3_length: 16
cdr3_aa: CASSPLTSGNTDTQYF
cdr3_nt: TGTGCCAGCAGCCCACTGACTAGCGGGAACACAGATACGCAGTATTTT

j_call: TRBJ1-1
d_call: TRBD1
v_call: TRBV7-2
clone_size: once
cdr3_length: 14
cdr3_aa: CASSSRGQGTEAFF
cdr3_nt: TGTGCCAGCAGCTCGCGCGGACAGGGGACTGAAGCTTTCTTT

j_call: TRBJ2-1
d_call: .
v_call: TRBV29-1
clone_size: many
cdr3_length: 14
cdr3_aa: CRADRDSNYNEQFF
cdr3_nt: TGCAGAGCTGACCGGGACTCCAACTACAATGAGCAGTTCTTC

j_call: TRBJ1-1
d_call: .
v_call: TRBV29-1
clone_size: few
cdr3_length: 14
cdr3_aa: CSVFVWLPNTEAFF
cdr3_nt: TGCAGCGTTTTCGTCTGGCTACCAAACACTGAAGCTTTCTTT

j_call: TRBJ1-1
d_call: .
v_call: TRBV6-1
clone_size: many
cdr3_length: 11
cdr3_aa: CASRDNTEAFF
cdr3_nt: TGTGCCAGCAGGGACAACACTGAAGCTTTCTTT

j_call: TRBJ2-3
d_call: .
v_call: TRBV9
clone_size: few
cdr3_length: 19
cdr3_aa: CASSVGPPGRTHTTHTQYF
cdr3_nt: TGTGCCAGCAGCGTAGGCCCCCCGGGGAGAACTCACACAACTCATACGCAGTATTTT

j_call: TRBJ2-5
d_call: .
v_call: TRBV5-5
clone_size: .
cdr3_length: 13
cdr3_aa: CASSLGGDETQYF
cdr3_nt: TGTGCCAGCAGCTTGGGAGGGGATGAGACCCAGTACTTC

j_call: TRBJ2-1
d_call: .
v_call: TRBV6-1
clone_size: few
cdr3_length: 14
cdr3_aa: CASSLTLRTNEQFF
cdr3_nt: TGTGCCAGCAGCCTCACCCTGAGGACCAATGAGCAGTTCTTC

j_call: TRBJ2-1
d_call: .
v_call: TRBV5-1
clone_size: many
cdr3_length: 17
cdr3_aa: CASSPRPFPSQTNEQFF
cdr3_nt: TGCGCCAGCAGCCCCCGACCTTTCCCCTCCCAAACCAATGAGCAGTTCTTC

j_call: TRBJ2-3
d_call: .
v_call: TRBV20-1
clone_size: many
cdr3_length: 14
cdr3_aa: CSARRYTSTDTQYF
cdr3_nt: TGCAGTGCTAGGAGATATACTAGCACAGATACGCAGTATTTT

j_call: TRBJ2-7
d_call: .
v_call: TRBV7-2
clone_size: few
cdr3_length: 14
cdr3_aa: CASSLYLADVEQYF
cdr3_nt: TGTGCCAGCAGCTTATACTTAGCGGATGTGGAGCAGTACTTC

j_call: TRBJ2-1
d_call: .
v_call: TRBV28
clone_size: many
cdr3_length: 14
cdr3_aa: CASSLLGPQNEQFF
cdr3_nt: TGTGCCAGCAGTTTATTGGGCCCTCAAAATGAGCAGTTCTTC

j_call: TRBJ1-3
d_call: .
v_call: TRBV28
clone_size: .
cdr3_length: 18
cdr3_aa: CASSLTRWKGPGSNTIYF
cdr3_nt: TGTGCCAGCAGTTTAACAAGGTGGAAGGGCCCGGGTTCCAACACCATATATTTT

j_call: TRBJ2-2
d_call: TRBD1
v_call: TRBV2
clone_size: .
cdr3_length: 16
cdr3_aa: CASSEQLTGDYGELFF
cdr3_nt: TGTGCCAGCAGTGAACAGCTCACAGGGGATTACGGGGAGCTGTTTTTT